These 17 T cell receptor beta chains share one sample of origin, sequenced in a study of blood T cell dynamics during melanoma immunotherapy. The time point denotes: week 3, after first cycle of checkpoint inhibitor. Sequenced by immunoSEQ multiplex PCR; TCRdb stores in-frame clones only, minus some. The table records thousands of clones, around 90% of them present only once. The starting material was blood, obtained from a patient treated with checkpoint blockade. All receptors derive from a human donor with melanoma.

The chain has TRBV25-1 and TRBJ2-7; D not resolved. The CDR3 loop spans 12 amino acids. Trimming removed 0 bases from V and 7 bases from J, with 7 bases in between. CDR1 is MGHDK and CDR2 is SYGVNS in the germline V gene. The chain's CDR3 is CASSEYIQEQYF. The CDR3 nucleotides read TGTGCCAGCAGTGAATATATCCAAGAGCAGTACTTC.

With regard to this clone: A junction boundary mismatches the germline segment, possibly from a read error. The gene calls are TRBV5-1 and TRBJ2-7, with TRBD1 matching 10 bases. CDR3 length: 13 amino acids. Germline V gene data show CDR1 as SGHRS and CDR2 as YFSETQ. Here the CDR3 reads CASSPSPGQGVNF. CDR3 DNA sequence: TGCGCCAGCAGCCCAAGCCCCGGACAGGGGGTGAACTTC. The full variable domain, in which reference TRBV5-1 and TRBJ2-7 provide the parts outside the CDR3, is KAGVTQTPRYLIKTRGQQVTLSCSPISGHRSVSWYQQTPGQGLQFLFEYFSETQRNKGNFPGRFSGRQFSNSRSEMNVSTLELGDSALYLCASSPSPGQGVNFGPGTRLTVT.

This chain uses TRBV30 with TRBJ2-7; D possibly matches TRBD1 or TRBD2 (6 bases each). The CDR3 is 14 amino acids. Germline V gene sequence: CDR1 GTSNPN, CDR2 SVGIG (reference sequence). Deletions cut 3 bases from V and 4 bases from J, with 16 bases between. CDR3 amino acids: CAWSPGGFRYEQYF. As DNA, the CDR3 is TGTGCCTGGAGCCCCGGGGGCTTCAGATACGAGCAGTACTTC.

The V and J genes are TRBV7-6 and TRBJ2-7; 12 bases fit TRBD2. Looked up from germline, CDR1 is SGHVS and CDR2 is FNYEAQ. This CDR3 has 15 amino acids. V shed 3 bases and J 0 bases; nucleotides not matched to a gene: 0. CDR3 DNA sequence: TGTGCCAGCAGCTTGACTAGCGGGGGCTCCTACGAGCAGTACTTC. It codes for CASSLTSGGSYEQYF.

The chain employs TRBV29-1 and TRBJ1-2, with D unclear. The CDR3 length is 14 residues. Trimming left V 7 bases short and J 0 bases short, with 15 bases between. Germline values: CDR1 SQVTM, CDR2 ANQGSEA. The CDR3 region is CSAIDYGANYGYTF. The CDR3 region has the DNA TGCAGCGCCATAGACTACGGGGCTAACTATGGCTACACCTTC.

V gene TRBV7-6 combines with J gene TRBJ1-1; the D is unclear. The V end was cut by 5 bases, the J end by 0 bases, with 13 bases between. CDR3 size: 15 residues. CDR1 SGHVS and CDR2 FNYEAQ come from the germline V gene. The CDR3 protein is CASSPELGMNTEAFF. CDR3 DNA: TGTGCCAGCAGCCCCGAGCTGGGTATGAACACTGAAGCTTTCTTT.

CDR3 bases: TGTGCCAGCAGTGTCGGAACTTCGTGGGAAAAACTGTTTTTT. Its protein is CASSVGTSWEKLFF. V and J are TRBV2 and TRBJ1-4; no definite D call. CDR1 and CDR2 (germline): SNHLY, FYNNEI. Trimming stripped 4 bases from V and 8 bases from J, with 14 bases between. This CDR3 region has 14 residues.

V usage is TRBV6-5 and J usage is TRBJ1-1, with D maybe TRBD1 (6 bases). Deletions cut 7 bases from V and 1 base from J, with 13 bases between. The CDR3 extends over 14 amino acids. CDR1 and CDR2 from the germline V gene are MNHEY and SVGAGI. The CDR3 spells CASMEDRSNTEAFF. For the CDR3, the DNA is TGTGCCAGCATGGAAGACAGGTCGAACACTGAAGCTTTCTTT.

A few counts support this clone. The gene calls are TRBV11-2 and TRBJ1-3; TRBD1 matches 10 bases. The CDR3 is made up of 17 amino acids. The germline CDR1 and CDR2 sequences are SGHAT and FQNNGV. V trimming: 7 bases; J trimming: 4 bases; junction bases outside the gene matches: 13. The CDR3, as DNA: TGTGCCAGCACCACTTGGCGGGACAGGGGAGACGGAAACACCATATATTTT. Translation: CASTTWRDRGDGNTIYF.

The CDR3 loop reads CASSVEFSQPQHF. The CDR3 DNA follows: TGTGCCAGCAGCGTAGAGTTTAGTCAGCCCCAGCATTTT. The V call is TRBV9, the J call TRBJ1-5; D ambiguous. Germline lookup yields CDR1 SGDLS and CDR2 YYNGEE. CDR3 size: 13 residues. V was clipped by 0 bases and J by 6 bases, with 7 bases between them.

The J gene is TRBJ1-3, the V gene TRBV28; 7 positions match TRBD1. J was trimmed by 0 bases and V by 1 base; bases with no gene match: 3. This CDR3 region has 16 residues. The germline V gene has CDR1 MDHEN and CDR2 SYDVKM. The CDR3 DNA reads as TGTGCCAGCAGTTTATCAAAGGGGGCCTCTGGAAACACCATATATTTT. Protein sequence: CASSLSKGASGNTIYF. Together with reference TRBV28 and TRBJ1-3, the CDR3 gives the full variable domain: DVKVTQSSRYLVKRTGEKVFLECVQDMDHENMFWYRQDPGLGLRLIYFSYDVKMKEKGDIPEGYSVSREKKERFSLILESASTNQTSMYLCASSLSKGASGNTIYFGEGSWLTVV.

This chain joins TRBV19 and TRBJ2-7; 7 bases are shared with TRBD2. Trimming cost V 2 bases and J 3 bases; bases outside gene matches: 7. The CDR3 is 15 residues long. Germline assignment: CDR1 LNHDA and CDR2 SQIVND (reference sequence). The CDR3 here is CASSIKGGENYEQYF. CDR3 DNA: TGTGCCAGTAGTATAAAGGGAGGGGAAAACTACGAGCAGTACTTC. Based on the CDR3 plus reference TRBV19 and TRBJ2-7, the full variable domain is DGGITQSPKYLFRKEGQNVTLSCEQNLNHDAMYWYRQDPGQGLRLIYYSQIVNDFQKGDIAEGYSVSREKKESFPLTVTSAQKNPTAFYLCASSIKGGENYEQYFGPGTRLTVT.

This chain uses TRBV19 with TRBJ2-1; 10 nucleotides line up with TRBD1. J gave up 0 bases and V 6 bases, and 5 bases lay outside the gene matches. This CDR3 has 16 amino acids. Germline CDR1 is LNHDA and CDR2 is SQIVND (reference sequence). CDR3 DNA sequence: TGTGCCAGTAGGGACAGGGGGGGAGCCTCCTACAATGAGCAGTTCTTC. Translation gives CASRDRGGASYNEQFF.

CDR3 coding DNA: TGTGCCAGCAGCAAAGGGACAGGGAGTAGTTCACCCCTCCACTTT. It translates to CASSKGTGSSSPLHF. The rearrangement joins TRBV11-2 to TRBJ1-6; TRBD1 matches 9 bases. The CDR3 runs 15 residues. The V segment lost 5 bases and the J segment 9 bases; nucleotides outside the gene matches: 8. The V gene's germline CDR1 is SGHAT and CDR2 FQNNGV.

Comment on this clone: The junction shows a germline mismatch at one end, possibly a read error. The J gene is TRBJ1-1, the V gene TRBV14; 9 bases fit TRBD1. The CDR3 contains 14 residues. Per germline, CDR1 SGHDN and CDR2 FVKESK. The CDR3 protein is CASNQQGANTEAFF. DNA for the CDR3: TGTGCCAGCAACCAACAGGGGGCCAACACTGAAGCTTTCTTT. Drawing the rest from reference TRBV14 and TRBJ1-1, the complete variable domain is EAGVTQFPSHSVIEKGQTVTLRCDPISGHDNLYWYRRVMGKEIKFLLHFVKESKQDESGMPNNRFLAERTGGTYSTLKVQPAELEDSGVYFCASNQQGANTEAFFGQGTRLTVV.

This chain links TRBV6-5 with TRBJ1-2; a possible D gene is TRBD1 (5 bases). The V and J ends lost 6 bases and 2 bases respectively, with 13 bases between them. CDR1 and CDR2 from the germline V gene are MNHEY and SVGAGI. CDR3 length: 14 amino acids. Written as DNA, the CDR3 is TGTGCCAGCAGGGGGTCAGGGATCAACTATGGCTACACCTTC. Protein sequence: CASRGSGINYGYTF.

The genes are TRBV6-4 and TRBJ1-1; D may be TRBD1 (6 bases). Germline V lookup: CDR1 MRHNA, CDR2 SNTAGT. This CDR3 is built from 16 residues. Trimming cost V 7 bases and J 0 bases, with 18 bases left between them. CDR3 coding DNA: TGTGCCAGCAACCCGGGACACCCTCTCATGAACACTGAAGCTTTCTTT. It codes for CASNPGHPLMNTEAFF.